These T cell receptor beta chains were read from a single sample in a study of identical twins. One entry per CDR3 protein results from TCRdb running MiXCR on the 5' RACE reads. Here the sample spans about 730,000 distinct CDR3 sequences, around 21% being singletons. Separately, the same data were catalogued under a study of T cells expressing NK-cell markers.

Sample: PBMCs. The receptor source for this set is a woman aged 18 to 35 in good health. Each CDR3 is given with its conserved first and last residue. The D gene is left open where the match is weak. Clone size is not always given. Where it is, it says once, few, many or a class for expanded clones.

TRBJ2-7	12	NA	TRBV10-2	NA	CASSDSRYEQYF	TGCGCCAGCAGTGATTCCCGCTACGAGCAGTACTTC
TRBJ2-3	14	few	TRBV5-1	NA	CASAMWGDGDTQYF	TGCGCCAGCGCCATGTGGGGGGATGGAGATACGCAGTATTTT
TRBJ1-1	13	few	TRBV20-1	NA	CSARRSPNTEAFF	TGCAGTGCTAGACGGTCCCCGAACACTGAAGCTTTCTTT
TRBJ1-2	12	few	TRBV9	NA	CASSPSQGGYTF	TGTGCCAGCAGCCCTAGTCAGGGAGGCTACACCTTC
TRBJ2-7	13	NA	TRBV20-1	NA	CSARPGHSYEQYF	TGCAGTGCTAGACCCGGACACTCCTACGAGCAGTACTTC
TRBJ2-7	15	NA	TRBV11-2	TRBD2	CASRGYAGEMDEQYF	TGTGCCAGCAGGGGCTATGCGGGAGAAATGGACGAGCAGTACTTC
TRBJ2-1	14	NA	TRBV20-1	TRBD1	CSARKGASYNEQFF	TGCAGTGCTAGAAAGGGGGCGTCCTACAATGAGCAGTTCTTC
TRBJ2-7	14	once	TRBV11-2	NA	CASSLDYTVDEQYF	TGTGCCAGCAGCTTAGATTATACGGTTGACGAGCAGTACTTC
TRBJ2-3	16	few	TRBV5-1	TRBD2	CASSAGAGAFTDTQYF	TGCGCCAGCAGCGCTGGAGCGGGGGCATTCACAGATACGCAGTATTTT
TRBJ2-2	15	NA	TRBV30	NA	CAWRPGHRNTGELFF	TGTGCCTGGAGACCGGGACACAGGAACACCGGGGAGCTGTTTTTT
TRBJ1-1	13	NA	TRBV20-1	NA	CSATRLMNTEAFF	TGCAGTGCTACGAGACTAATGAACACTGAAGCTTTCTTT
TRBJ1-1	14	few	TRBV20-1	NA	CSARGIRMNTEAFF	TGCAGTGCTAGAGGTATTCGGATGAACACTGAAGCTTTCTTT
TRBJ2-7	15	few	TRBV27	NA	CASSLEGQVSYEQYF	TGTGCCAGCAGTTTAGAGGGGCAGGTATCCTACGAGCAGTACTTC
TRBJ1-2	13	NA	TRBV5-1	TRBD1	CASSSQGVNGYTF	TGCGCCAGCAGCTCACAGGGGGTCAATGGCTACACCTTC
TRBJ2-3	16	NA	TRBV7-8	TRBD2	CASSLPSGPPPDTQYF	TGTGCCAGCAGCCTCCCTAGCGGGCCGCCACCAGATACGCAGTATTTT
TRBJ2-7	14	once	TRBV5-1	TRBD1	CASSFGTGVNEQYF	TGCGCCAGCAGCTTCGGGACAGGGGTCAACGAGCAGTACTTC
TRBJ2-2	12	few	TRBV18	NA	CASSPMDGELFF	TGTGCCAGCTCACCAATGGACGGGGAGCTGTTTTTT
TRBJ2-7	15	NA	TRBV7-2	TRBD1	CASSHRTGEKYEQYF	TGTGCCAGCAGCCACCGGACAGGGGAAAAATACGAGCAGTACTTC
TRBJ2-4	12	many	TRBV20-1	NA	CSAAEEANIQYF	TGCAGTGCTGCGGAGGAAGCAAACATTCAGTACTTC
TRBJ1-2	11	few	TRBV29-1	NA	CSVGETYGYTF	TGCAGCGTTGGGGAGACCTATGGCTACACCTTC
TRBJ2-5	15	NA	TRBV4-3	TRBD2	CASSPSSGAWGAQYF	TGCGCCAGCAGCCCTAGTAGCGGGGCCTGGGGGGCCCAGTACTTC
TRBJ2-7	16	NA	TRBV20-1	NA	CSARDVSGRNSYEQYF	TGCAGTGCTAGAGATGTCTCGGGACGAAATTCCTACGAGCAGTACTTC
TRBJ2-2	13	NA	TRBV20-1	NA	CSARIASTGELFF	TGCAGTGCTAGAATCGCGTCCACCGGGGAGCTGTTTTTT
TRBJ1-1	13	NA	TRBV19	NA	CASRSAGAGEAFF	TGTGCCAGTAGGTCTGCAGGGGCCGGCGAAGCTTTCTTT
TRBJ2-5	16	NA	TRBV2	TRBD2	CASSDGLAGTQETQYF	TGTGCCAGCAGTGATGGACTAGCGGGGACACAAGAGACCCAGTACTTC
TRBJ2-1	14	few	TRBV10-3	TRBD2	CAITPDKAGKGQFF	TGTGCCATCACTCCTGATAAAGCGGGGAAGGGGCAGTTCTTC
TRBJ2-7	17	NA	TRBV7-6	NA	CASSLVWGKRGSYEQYF	TGTGCCAGCAGCTTAGTATGGGGGAAACGGGGCAGCTACGAGCAGTACTTC
TRBJ2-2	17	few	TRBV4-3	NA	CASSQEGSGGGTGELFF	TGCGCCAGCAGCCAAGAGGGATCGGGGGGCGGCACCGGGGAGCTGTTTTTT
TRBJ1-4	15	NA	TRBV20-1	NA	CSAPDIPAANEKLFF	TGCAGTGCCCCGGACATACCCGCGGCTAATGAAAAACTGTTTTTT
TRBJ1-1	14	few	TRBV20-1	TRBD1	CSAGPGQANTEAFF	TGCAGTGCCGGGCCGGGACAGGCGAACACTGAAGCTTTCTTT
TRBJ2-2	15	few	TRBV20-1	NA	CSASRGSLNTGELFF	TGCAGTGCTAGTCGGGGGAGCCTGAACACCGGGGAGCTGTTTTTT
TRBJ2-3	16	NA	TRBV5-1	TRBD2	CASNKGREPSTDTQYF	TGCGCCAGCAATAAGGGGAGGGAACCTAGCACAGATACGCAGTATTTT
TRBJ1-3	16	few	TRBV5-6	NA	CASSRLDGGSGNTIYF	TGTGCCAGCAGTCGTTTAGACGGAGGCTCTGGAAACACCATATATTTT
TRBJ2-1	13	NA	TRBV12-3/TRBV12-4	TRBD1	CASSPDRVNEQFF	TGTGCCAGCAGCCCGGACAGGGTCAATGAGCAGTTCTTC
TRBJ1-4	16	many	TRBV12-3/TRBV12-4	NA	CASSFGAGPPVEKLFF	TGTGCCAGCAGTTTTGGTGCTGGACCCCCAGTCGAAAAACTGTTTTTT
TRBJ2-7	14	NA	TRBV12-3/TRBV12-4	NA	CASSRTDHNYEQYF	TGTGCCAGCAGTCGGACTGATCACAACTACGAGCAGTACTTC
TRBJ2-3	15	NA	TRBV2	NA	CASSARLDITDTQYF	TGTGCCAGCAGTGCTAGACTAGACATCACAGATACGCAGTATTTT
TRBJ2-4	12	many	TRBV11-2	NA	CASSLDKNIQYF	TGTGCCAGCAGCTTAGACAAGAACATTCAGTACTTC
TRBJ1-2	17	NA	TRBV12-3/TRBV12-4	NA	CASSGGTGRARGSGYTF	TGTGCCAGCAGTGGCGGAACAGGGAGGGCGCGGGGCAGTGGCTACACCTTC
TRBJ2-5	13	few	TRBV20-1	NA	CSALRIAEETQYF	TGCAGTGCCCTGCGGATAGCGGAAGAGACCCAGTACTTC
TRBJ2-2	14	many	TRBV3-1	NA	CASSQSVNTGELFF	TGTGCCAGCAGCCAATCAGTAAACACCGGGGAGCTGTTTTTT
TRBJ2-1	12	NA	TRBV9	TRBD2	CASSVGGGEQFF	TGTGCCAGCAGCGTAGGGGGAGGGGAGCAGTTCTTC
TRBJ2-4	13	NA	TRBV20-1	NA	CSASPKIRAGLSF	TGCAGTGCTAGTCCTAAGATTAGGGCCGGGCTTTCGTTC
TRBJ1-1	12	many	TRBV29-1	TRBD1	CSIQGMATEAFF	TGCAGTATACAGGGGATGGCCACTGAAGCTTTCTTT
TRBJ2-1	15	few	TRBV20-1	TRBD2	CSARRLAGGPNEQFF	TGCAGTGCTAGGAGGCTAGCGGGAGGCCCAAATGAGCAGTTCTTC
TRBJ2-2	13	NA	TRBV7-6	NA	CASSPFINGELFF	TGTGCCAGCAGCCCCTTTATTAACGGGGAGCTGTTTTTT
TRBJ2-1	17	NA	TRBV20-1	NA	CSARDFISARSYNEQFF	TGCAGTGCTAGAGATTTTATTAGCGCACGCTCCTACAATGAGCAGTTCTTC
TRBJ2-5	15	many	TRBV7-8	TRBD2	CASSGRSSGEETQYF	TGTGCCAGCAGCGGTCGGAGTAGCGGGGAGGAGACCCAGTACTTC
TRBJ2-1	11	few	TRBV20-1	NA	CSASRLSEQFF	TGCAGTGCTAGTCGACTCAGTGAGCAGTTCTTC
TRBJ1-3	12	NA	TRBV12-3/TRBV12-4	NA	CASVRDGNTIYF	TGTGCCAGCGTTAGGGATGGAAACACCATATATTTT
TRBJ2-1	13	few	TRBV4-3	NA	CASSQGLWDEQFF	TGCGCCAGCAGCCAGGGCCTTTGGGATGAGCAGTTCTTC
TRBJ2-1	15	many	TRBV7-8	NA	CASTRDLSSYNEQFF	TGTGCCAGCACCCGTGATCTGAGCTCCTACAATGAGCAGTTCTTC
TRBJ1-2	12	NA	TRBV2	NA	CASSDLGLGYTF	TGTGCCAGCAGTGACCTGGGGCTGGGCTACACCTTC
TRBJ2-5	14	few	TRBV7-9	NA	CASSLARRQETQYF	TGTGCCAGCAGCTTAGCGCGTCGGCAAGAGACCCAGTACTTC
TRBJ1-6	14	NA	TRBV10-3	TRBD1	CATRDREESSPLHF	TGTGCCACGCGGGACAGGGAAGAGAGTTCACCCCTCCACTTT
TRBJ1-2	12	NA	TRBV12-3/TRBV12-4	NA	CASRPTGYGYTF	TGTGCCAGCAGGCCTACAGGGTACGGCTACACCTTC
TRBJ2-1	14	many	TRBV20-1	NA	CSARPLLAYNEQFF	TGCAGTGCTAGACCCTTGTTGGCCTACAATGAGCAGTTCTTC